This T cell receptor beta chain was recovered during a study of OX40 agonist ivuxolimab in advanced cancers. Study in general: The drug used for patients, ivuxolimab, was an agonistic anti-OX40 (CD134) antibody. Prior anti-PD-1, anti-PD-L1 or anti-CTLA-4 therapy did not bar entry, and more than 35% had some.

Sequencing was performed with immunoSEQ multiplex PCR; in TCRdb, only in-frame clones are kept and a portion is missing. The profile shows about 91,000 clones, 85% to 90% of them singletons. The study's findings and limits: In the 0.1 to 3.0 mg/kg range, CD4+ and CD8+ blood T cells had expanded clonally by week 6. Compared with CD4+, CD8+ T cells on average had more expanded clones.

About this clone: The target antigen is unknown.

The V and J ends lost 0 bases and 1 base, in that order; junction bases with no gene match: 2. Per the germline V gene, CDR1 is SGHNT and CDR2 is YYREEE (reference sequence). The CDR3 is 16 amino acids. The sample in question was CD4+ or CD8+ T cells sorted from blood, obtained in a trial of the OX40 agonist ivuxolimab. This clonotype was sampled from an adult with an advanced solid tumor such as melanoma, head and neck, liver or kidney cancer. V gene TRBV5-4 combines with J gene TRBJ2-3, with 10 bases aligning to TRBD2. CDR3 residues: CASSLVLAGGTDTQYF. The DNA for the CDR3 is TGTGCCAGCAGCTTGGTCCTAGCGGGGGGCACAGATACGCAGTATTTT.